Below are 13 T cell receptor beta chains sequenced from a single sample in a study of cytomegalovirus exposure and HLA in healthy donors. The primer mix had 60 Vbeta and 13 Jbeta primers. Sequenced by immunoSEQ multiplex PCR; TCRdb stores in-frame clones only, minus some. Altogether about 35,000 clones are present, around three quarters being singletons, with the ten largest covering approximately 5.5%. Sequencing input: PBMCs. Receptors were obtained from a male donor in good health and CMV-seronegative.

The V and J genes are TRBV30 and TRBJ1-1; possible D gene TRBD1, 6 bases. Germline V lookup: CDR1 GTSNPN, CDR2 SVGIG (reference sequence). Trimming shortened V by 6 bases and J by 4 bases, and 15 bases separated the two germline ends. This CDR3 is 13 amino acids long. The chain's CDR3 is CACLGGGGTEAFF. The CDR3 DNA reads as TGTGCCTGCCTAGGGGGGGGTGGCACTGAAGCTTTCTTT.

This clone occurred a few times. The chain is built from TRBV2 and TRBJ2-7; possible D gene TRBD1, 5 bases. The CDR3 is 11 amino acids. Trimming shortened V by 11 bases and J by 4 bases, and 12 bases separated the two germline ends. Per the germline V gene, CDR1 is SNHLY and CDR2 is FYNNEI. The chain's CDR3 is CASRQGYEQYF. DNA of the CDR3: TGTGCCTCCCGCCAGGGATACGAGCAGTACTTC.

The table lists this clone with a few counts. The chain uses TRBV6-6 and TRBJ2-4; 8 nucleotides align to TRBD2. After removal of 5 bases from V and 0 bases from J, the junction contained 3 bases not matched to a gene. This CDR3 spans 15 amino acids. From germline, CDR1 is MNHNY and CDR2 SVGAGI (reference sequence). The CDR3 sequence: CASSLAGIAKNIQYF. CDR3 in DNA: TGTGCCAGCAGTCTAGCGGGCATAGCCAAAAACATTCAGTACTTC.

This sequence joins TRBV30 and TRBJ1-4; 9 nucleotides line up with TRBD1. The germline V gene encodes CDR1 GTSNPN and CDR2 SVGIG (reference sequence). This CDR3 has 15 amino acids. V was clipped by 2 bases and J by 7 bases; unmatched bases: 8. CDR3 DNA sequence: TGTGCCTGGAGTACGGGACAGGGCCGAGGTGAAAAACTGTTTTTT. This gives the protein CAWSTGQGRGEKLFF. The full variable domain, completed using reference TRBV30 and TRBJ1-4, is SQTIHQWPATLVQPVGSPLSLECTVEGTSNPNLYWYRQAAGRGLQLLFYSVGIGQISSEVPQNLSASRPQDRQFILSSKKLLLSDSGFYLCAWSTGQGRGEKLFFGSGTQLSVL.

The V gene is TRBV30, the J gene TRBJ1-1, with D possibly matching TRBD1 (5 bases). The CDR3 extends over 16 amino acids. V lost 1 base to trimming and J lost 0 bases, with 15 bases between them. CDR1 and CDR2 (germline): GTSNPN, SVGIG (reference sequence). The chain's CDR3 is CAWSGGGIHMNTEAFF. In nucleotides, the CDR3 is TGTGCCTGGAGTGGGGGGGGTATACACATGAACACTGAAGCTTTCTTT.

The chain recombines TRBV27 with TRBJ2-4, with TRBD1 identical over 10 bases. From germline, CDR1 is MNHEY and CDR2 SMNVEV (reference sequence). V shed 8 bases and J 2 bases; nucleotides not matched to a gene: 12. This CDR3 is built from 17 residues. CDR3 sequence (DNA): TGTGCCAGCCCCTGGGGGACAGGGGTCGTCACCAAAAACATTCAGTACTTC. The encoded protein is CASPWGTGVVTKNIQYF.

The chain has TRBV10-3 and TRBJ1-4; D call uncertain. Germline loops: CDR1 ENHRY, CDR2 SYGVKD. The CDR3 length is 14 residues. Trimming stripped 6 bases from V and 2 bases from J, with 10 bases between. The CDR3: CAIRPSPTNEKLFF. CDR3 in DNA: TGTGCCATCAGACCCAGTCCCACTAATGAAAAACTGTTTTTT.

The V call is TRBV9, the J call TRBJ2-2; 7 bases agree with TRBD1. Trimming at V came to 2 bases and at J to 6 bases, leaving 10 bases not matched to a gene. The CDR3 is 16 residues long. Germline CDR1 is SGDLS and CDR2 is YYNGEE. The CDR3 coding sequence is TGTGCCAGCAGCGTCATGACAGGGCGTTTGGCCGGGGAGCTGTTTTTT. Translation: CASSVMTGRLAGELFF.

The chain carries TRBV12-5 and TRBJ1-2; tentatively, D is TRBD1 (5 bases). This CDR3 contains 12 residues. CDR1 and CDR2 from the germline V gene are LGHNT and FRNRAP. V gave up 2 bases and J gave up 8 bases, with 9 bases separating them. The CDR3 DNA follows: TGTGCTAGTGGTTTGAGGGGAAGGGGCTACACCTTC. It yields the protein CASGLRGRGYTF.

The rearrangement joins TRBV28 to TRBJ2-2; 9 bases line up with TRBD2. This CDR3 has 17 amino acids. After removal of 4 bases from V and 5 bases from J, the junction contained 11 bases not matched to a gene. CDR1 and CDR2 from the germline V gene are MDHEN and SYDVKM. The CDR3 here is CASSSQSLAGATGELFF. CDR3 coding DNA: TGTGCCAGCAGTTCCCAATCCTTAGCGGGAGCGACCGGGGAGCTGTTTTTT. The full variable domain, its missing parts supplied by reference TRBV28 and TRBJ2-2, is DVKVTQSSRYLVKRTGEKVFLECVQDMDHENMFWYRQDPGLGLRLIYFSYDVKMKEKGDIPEGYSVSREKKERFSLILESASTNQTSMYLCASSSQSLAGATGELFFGEGSRLTVL.

The rearrangement links TRBV7-2 to TRBJ2-7; the D gene is possibly TRBD1 (6 bases). The length of the CDR3 is 14 residues. The V end was cut by 5 bases, the J end by 1 base, with 12 bases between. Germline lookup yields CDR1 SGHTA and CDR2 FQGNSA. The CDR3 is CASSAGTTSYEQYF. The CDR3 DNA reads TGTGCCAGCAGCGCCGGGACAACTTCCTACGAGCAGTACTTC.

Regarding this clone: A junction end diverges from the germline sequence, so it may reflect a read error. This chain's CDR3 is CASSPGEETYEQYF. CDR3 DNA sequence: TGTGCTAGCAGCCCCGGAGAGGAGACCTACGAGCAGTACTTC. This rearrangement joins TRBV7-7 to TRBJ2-7; D gene ambiguous. Germline V gene sequence: CDR1 SSHAT, CDR2 FNYEAQ (reference sequence). CDR3 length equals 14 residues. The complete variable domain, with remaining parts taken from reference TRBV7-7 and TRBJ2-7, reads GAGVSQSPRYKVTKRGQDVTLRCDPISSHATLYWYQQALGQGPEFLTYFNYEAQPDKSGLPSDRFSAERPEGSISTLTIQRTEQRDSAMYRCASSPGEETYEQYFGPGTRLTVT.

This chain links TRBV5-4 with TRBJ2-5, with TRBD2 matching over 11 bases. The trim removed 1 base at V and 1 base at J, leaving 0 bases unmatched. Germline V gene lookup returns CDR1 SGHNT and CDR2 YYREEE (reference sequence). The CDR3 spans 15 residues. The CDR3 DNA reads TGTGCCAGCAGCTTGACTAGCGGGAGCCAAGAGACCCAGTACTTC. This translates into CASSLTSGSQETQYF. Complete variable domain (other parts from reference TRBV5-4 and TRBJ2-5): ETGVTQSPTHLIKTRGQQVTLRCSSQSGHNTVSWYQQALGQGPQFIFQYYREEENGRGNFPPRFSGLQFPNYSSELNVNALELDDSALYLCASSLTSGSQETQYFGPGTRLLVL.